Listed below are T cell receptor beta chains from one sample, sequenced in a study of regulatory T cells in long-lasting Graves disease. From the multiplex PCR reads, TCRdb called clonotypes with MiXCR, one entry per CDR3 protein. The sample shows 450,000 to 700,000 distinct CDR3 sequences, roughly 14% of them seen only once. This sample also belongs to another study, concerning T cells in Graves' hyperthyroidism and ophthalmopathy.

The sample was peripheral blood mononuclear cells (PBMCs), taken at new diagnosis, from a patient treated with antithyroid drugs. The receptors shown here come from a man aged 25-40 years with Graves disease. Both conserved end residues are part of each CDR3. A D gene is named only where the DNA matches it firmly. Part of the rows lack a size; the others show once, few, many or a class for expanded clones.

j_gene: TRBJ2-1; d_gene: TRBD1; abundance: many; v_gene: TRBV20-1; CDR3nt: TGCAGTCCGAGGGGGCTCACAAACAATGAGCAGTTCTTC; CDR3aa: CSPRGLTNNEQFF
j_gene: TRBJ1-2; d_gene: -; abundance: -; v_gene: TRBV10-3; CDR3nt: TGTGCCATCAGTGAGGGGATGGGGAGGAACTATGGCTACACCTTC; CDR3aa: CAISEGMGRNYGYTF
j_gene: TRBJ2-7; d_gene: -; abundance: few; v_gene: TRBV6-2/TRBV6-3; CDR3nt: TGTGCCAGCAGTCTCGTCTTACCGGGACGTGGATTACCGAGGCCGTACTTC; CDR3aa: CASSLVLPGRGLPRPYF
j_gene: TRBJ1-2; d_gene: -; abundance: -; v_gene: TRBV4-1; CDR3nt: TGTGCCAGCAGCCAAGGTTTTACAGGGACTAACTATGGCTACACCTTC; CDR3aa: CASSQGFTGTNYGYTF
j_gene: TRBJ1-5; d_gene: -; abundance: many; v_gene: TRBV19; CDR3nt: TGTGCCAGTTCGGACAGTCGCAATCAGCCCCAGCATTTT; CDR3aa: CASSDSRNQPQHF
j_gene: TRBJ2-5; d_gene: TRBD1; abundance: few; v_gene: TRBV12-3/TRBV12-4; CDR3nt: TGTGCCAGCAGACGAGGGGGCAGCTTTTCAGAGACCCAGTACTTC; CDR3aa: CASRRGGSFSETQYF
j_gene: TRBJ2-7; d_gene: -; abundance: -; v_gene: TRBV20-1; CDR3nt: TGCAGTGCTAGAGCCCCCCCCTTAGATGGCCACGAGCAGTACTTC; CDR3aa: CSARAPPLDGHEQYF
j_gene: TRBJ2-7; d_gene: -; abundance: few; v_gene: TRBV5-6; CDR3nt: TGTGCCAGCAGCTTCGGCCCGGAGAGCTACGAGCAGTACTTC; CDR3aa: CASSFGPESYEQYF
j_gene: TRBJ2-3; d_gene: -; abundance: -; v_gene: TRBV27; CDR3nt: TGTGCCAGCAGTTCACTTAGGGGAAGCACAGATACGCAGTATTTT; CDR3aa: CASSSLRGSTDTQYF
j_gene: TRBJ2-7; d_gene: -; abundance: -; v_gene: TRBV6-5; CDR3nt: TGTGCCAGCAGTTACTCGGACGGTTCCTACGAGCAGTACTTC; CDR3aa: CASSYSDGSYEQYF
j_gene: TRBJ2-3; d_gene: -; abundance: many; v_gene: TRBV27; CDR3nt: TGTGCCAGCAGTTCCCCCGCCCAGAAACGAGTTACAGATACGCAGTATTTT; CDR3aa: CASSSPAQKRVTDTQYF
j_gene: TRBJ2-1; d_gene: TRBD2; abundance: many; v_gene: TRBV20-1; CDR3nt: TGCAGTGCACGGACTAGCGCCATCAATGAGCAGTTCTTC; CDR3aa: CSARTSAINEQFF
j_gene: TRBJ2-5; d_gene: TRBD2; abundance: many; v_gene: TRBV10-3; CDR3nt: TGTGCCATCAGCCAGGGACTAGAAGAGACCCAGTACTTC; CDR3aa: CAISQGLEETQYF
j_gene: TRBJ1-1; d_gene: -; abundance: many; v_gene: TRBV27; CDR3nt: TGTGCCAGCAGTTCAGGGGCAATGAACACTGAAGCTTTCTTT; CDR3aa: CASSSGAMNTEAFF
j_gene: TRBJ2-1; d_gene: -; abundance: -; v_gene: TRBV19; CDR3nt: TGTGCCGGTAGTATAGATCTTGGGAGCTCCTACAATGAGCAGTTCTTC; CDR3aa: CAGSIDLGSSYNEQFF
j_gene: TRBJ2-7; d_gene: TRBD2; abundance: many; v_gene: TRBV10-3; CDR3nt: TGTGCCATCAGTTTGACTGAATTCGGGACTAGCGGGGGCGAAACGGGCGAGCAGTACTTC; CDR3aa: CAISLTEFGTSGGETGEQYF
j_gene: TRBJ1-1; d_gene: -; abundance: many; v_gene: TRBV20-1; CDR3nt: TGCAGTGCTCCCGGACAGCTAGTTGAAGCTTTCTTT; CDR3aa: CSAPGQLVEAFF
j_gene: TRBJ2-3; d_gene: TRBD2; abundance: many; v_gene: TRBV7-9; CDR3nt: TGTGCCAGCATGAGTCGGCGGGAGCGAGATACGCAGTATTTT; CDR3aa: CASMSRRERDTQYF
j_gene: TRBJ1-5; d_gene: -; abundance: many; v_gene: TRBV11-2; CDR3nt: TGTGCCAGCAGCTTAAGTGCGAATAGCGCTCAGCCCCAGCATTTT; CDR3aa: CASSLSANSAQPQHF
j_gene: TRBJ1-1; d_gene: -; abundance: -; v_gene: TRBV2; CDR3nt: TGTGCCAGCAGCGTGGGGTACGCTGAAGCTTTCTTT; CDR3aa: CASSVGYAEAFF
j_gene: TRBJ2-4; d_gene: TRBD1; abundance: many; v_gene: TRBV29-1; CDR3nt: TGCAGCGTATCGGACAGGGCCGCCAAAAACATTCAGTACTTC; CDR3aa: CSVSDRAAKNIQYF
j_gene: TRBJ2-3; d_gene: TRBD2; abundance: many; v_gene: TRBV7-3; CDR3nt: TGTGCCAGCAGCTCCGGGCCCCGCGGGAGGTCAGATACGCAGTATTTT; CDR3aa: CASSSGPRGRSDTQYF
j_gene: TRBJ1-1; d_gene: -; abundance: -; v_gene: TRBV6-5; CDR3nt: TGTGCCAGCAGTTTAACACACACGAACACTGAAGCTTTCTTT; CDR3aa: CASSLTHTNTEAFF
j_gene: TRBJ1-1; d_gene: -; abundance: many; v_gene: TRBV7-2; CDR3nt: TGTGCCAGCAGCCCGACTGTTTTCATGAACACTGAAGCTTTCTTT; CDR3aa: CASSPTVFMNTEAFF
j_gene: TRBJ1-4; d_gene: TRBD1; abundance: many; v_gene: TRBV12-3/TRBV12-4; CDR3nt: TGTGCCAGCAGTCCACCCGGACAGGGAACTAATGAAAAACTGTTTTTT; CDR3aa: CASSPPGQGTNEKLFF
j_gene: TRBJ1-5; d_gene: -; abundance: -; v_gene: TRBV27; CDR3nt: TGTGCCAGCAGCCCCGGCAGGGGTGGTTATCAGCCCCAGCATTTT; CDR3aa: CASSPGRGGYQPQHF
j_gene: TRBJ1-5; d_gene: -; abundance: few; v_gene: TRBV12-3/TRBV12-4; CDR3nt: TGTGCCAGCAGTCCAAAGGGCTGGTATGGTCAGCCCCAGCATTTT; CDR3aa: CASSPKGWYGQPQHF
j_gene: TRBJ2-7; d_gene: -; abundance: many; v_gene: TRBV12-5; CDR3nt: TGTGCTAGTGGTTTGGGCAGAGAGTACGAGCAGTACTTC; CDR3aa: CASGLGREYEQYF
j_gene: TRBJ2-4; d_gene: TRBD2; abundance: few; v_gene: TRBV5-1; CDR3nt: TGCGCCAGCAGCGACGAGACTAGCGGGAGGGCGAACATTCAGTACTTC; CDR3aa: CASSDETSGRANIQYF
j_gene: TRBJ2-3; d_gene: -; abundance: many; v_gene: TRBV30; CDR3nt: TGTGCCTCGCGTTCGTTTAGCACAGATACGCAGTATTTT; CDR3aa: CASRSFSTDTQYF
j_gene: TRBJ1-2; d_gene: TRBD1; abundance: few; v_gene: TRBV30; CDR3nt: TGTGCCTGGAAAAGGACAGGGAGCGACTATGGCTACACCTTC; CDR3aa: CAWKRTGSDYGYTF
j_gene: TRBJ2-1; d_gene: -; abundance: many; v_gene: TRBV27; CDR3nt: TGTGCCAGCAGTTTTTCCGGGGCCTACAATGAGCAGTTCTTC; CDR3aa: CASSFSGAYNEQFF
j_gene: TRBJ2-7; d_gene: -; abundance: few; v_gene: TRBV19; CDR3nt: TGTGCCAGTAGTACCCTCCGCGGCTCCTACGAGCAGTACTTC; CDR3aa: CASSTLRGSYEQYF
j_gene: TRBJ1-1; d_gene: TRBD1; abundance: few; v_gene: TRBV30; CDR3nt: TGTGCCTGGCTCCAGGGGGCATATGGGGGTTTCTTT; CDR3aa: CAWLQGAYGGFF
j_gene: TRBJ2-4; d_gene: -; abundance: few; v_gene: TRBV14; CDR3nt: TGTGCCAGCAGCCCAGCGGCAGTGGGCATTCAGTACTTC; CDR3aa: CASSPAAVGIQYF
j_gene: TRBJ2-5; d_gene: -; abundance: few; v_gene: TRBV5-1; CDR3nt: TGCGCCAGCAGCTTGGTTGAGTTGGAAGGAGAGACCCAGTACTTC; CDR3aa: CASSLVELEGETQYF
j_gene: TRBJ2-1; d_gene: -; abundance: many; v_gene: TRBV12-3/TRBV12-4; CDR3nt: TGTGCCAGCAGTTTAGTTCGGCGCGACTCGCTGAATGAGCAGTTCTTC; CDR3aa: CASSLVRRDSLNEQFF
j_gene: TRBJ2-3; d_gene: -; abundance: -; v_gene: TRBV10-3; CDR3nt: TGTTCGGTAGGGACACCGAGGACAGATACGCAGTATTTT; CDR3aa: CSVGTPRTDTQYF
j_gene: TRBJ2-7; d_gene: TRBD1; abundance: -; v_gene: TRBV12-3/TRBV12-4; CDR3nt: TGTGCCAGCAGTTTAGAGGGACAGGGGGCGTTCGAGCAGTACTTC; CDR3aa: CASSLEGQGAFEQYF
j_gene: TRBJ1-3; d_gene: -; abundance: -; v_gene: TRBV28; CDR3nt: TGTGCCAGCATTCAGGGTAGAAGAAACACCATATATTTT; CDR3aa: CASIQGRRNTIYF
j_gene: TRBJ2-7; d_gene: TRBD1; abundance: many; v_gene: TRBV20-1; CDR3nt: TGCAGTGCCCGAGGGGCAGGGGGCGGCGAGCAGTACTTC; CDR3aa: CSARGAGGGEQYF
j_gene: TRBJ2-7; d_gene: -; abundance: -; v_gene: TRBV20-1; CDR3nt: TGCAGTCCTCACTTAGGGGAAGCCTACGAGCAGTACTTC; CDR3aa: CSPHLGEAYEQYF
j_gene: TRBJ1-1; d_gene: -; abundance: many; v_gene: TRBV7-2; CDR3nt: TGTGCCAGCAGCTTAGTTCGGGAGAACACTGAAGCTTTCTTT; CDR3aa: CASSLVRENTEAFF
j_gene: TRBJ2-3; d_gene: TRBD2; abundance: many; v_gene: TRBV20-1; CDR3nt: TGCAGACCTTCGGCGGGAGTTGCAGATACGCAGTATTTT; CDR3aa: CRPSAGVADTQYF
j_gene: TRBJ2-1; d_gene: -; abundance: -; v_gene: TRBV24-1; CDR3nt: TGTGCCACCGCCGACTCCTCTGTATTGTCCAATGAGCAGTTCTTC; CDR3aa: CATADSSVLSNEQFF
j_gene: TRBJ2-1; d_gene: -; abundance: many; v_gene: TRBV5-1; CDR3nt: TGCGCCAGCAGCTCCGGCGCAGGGATAACAGATGAGCAGTTCTTC; CDR3aa: CASSSGAGITDEQFF
j_gene: TRBJ1-1; d_gene: -; abundance: many; v_gene: TRBV20-1; CDR3nt: TGCAGTGCCCACGTACGGGACACTGAAGCTTTCTTT; CDR3aa: CSAHVRDTEAFF
j_gene: TRBJ2-5; d_gene: TRBD2; abundance: many; v_gene: TRBV5-1; CDR3nt: TGCGCCAGCAGCTTGGGGACTAGCGGGAGGTCTCAAGAGACCCAGTACTTC; CDR3aa: CASSLGTSGRSQETQYF
j_gene: TRBJ2-5; d_gene: -; abundance: many; v_gene: TRBV20-1; CDR3nt: TGCAGTGCTACCCGGGACCTCCAAGAGACCCAGTACTTC; CDR3aa: CSATRDLQETQYF
j_gene: TRBJ1-2; d_gene: TRBD1; abundance: many; v_gene: TRBV28; CDR3nt: TGTGCCAGCGGGGACAGGGACTATGGCTACACCTTC; CDR3aa: CASGDRDYGYTF
j_gene: TRBJ1-4; d_gene: TRBD1; abundance: many; v_gene: TRBV20-1; CDR3nt: TGCAGTGTTTCGACAGGGAAGAACGAAAAACTGTTTTTT; CDR3aa: CSVSTGKNEKLFF